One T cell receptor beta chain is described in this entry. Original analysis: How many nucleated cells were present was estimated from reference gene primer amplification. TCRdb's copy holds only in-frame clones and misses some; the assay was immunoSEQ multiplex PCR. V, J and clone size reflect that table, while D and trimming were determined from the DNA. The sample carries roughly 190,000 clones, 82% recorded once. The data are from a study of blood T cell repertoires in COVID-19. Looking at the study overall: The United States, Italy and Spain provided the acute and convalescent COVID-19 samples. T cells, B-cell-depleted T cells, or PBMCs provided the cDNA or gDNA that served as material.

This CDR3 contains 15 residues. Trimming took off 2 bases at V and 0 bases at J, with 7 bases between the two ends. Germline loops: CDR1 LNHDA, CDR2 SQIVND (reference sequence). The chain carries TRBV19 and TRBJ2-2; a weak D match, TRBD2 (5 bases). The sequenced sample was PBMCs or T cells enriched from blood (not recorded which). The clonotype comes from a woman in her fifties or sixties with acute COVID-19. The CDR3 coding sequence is TGTGCCAGTAGTATAAACGGGGCGAACACCGGGGAGCTGTTTTTT. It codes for CASSINGANTGELFF.